This T cell receptor beta chain is drawn from a study of T-cell reconstitution after alpha-beta-depleted transplantation in children. TCRbeta library preparation incorporated unique molecular identifiers. MiXCR, applied by TCRdb to the PCR reads, yields one record per CDR3 protein. Here the sample spans under 400,000 distinct CDR3 sequences, around 25% being singletons. Trimming stripped 7 bases from V and 4 bases from J, with 17 bases between. This CDR3 region has 14 residues. Germline CDR1 is MNHEY and CDR2 is SMNVEV (reference sequence). The sample here was PBMCs, mostly from graft donor cells, taken 180 days after TCRalphabeta/CD19-depleted stem cell transplant. This receptor was obtained from a male patient younger than 18 who had a stem cell transplant for acute lymphoblastic leukemia, so the T cells may come from the graft donor. The rearrangement uses TRBV27 and TRBJ2-7; a possible D gene is TRBD2 (7 bases). CDR3 region: CASMGGRIGYEQYF. The CDR3 DNA is TGTGCCAGCATGGGGGGGCGCATCGGGTACGAGCAGTACTTC.